This T cell receptor beta chain was captured by sequencing in a study of control samples from healthy donors and cancer patients. Here immunoSEQ multiplex PCR was the method, and the copy in TCRdb shows in-frame clones only, minus some. Among approximately 140,000 clones, under 95% were seen once, and the ten largest hold more than 6.5%. CDR3 length: 15 amino acids. CDR1 MGHRA and CDR2 YSYEKL come from the germline V gene. V lost 0 bases, J lost 2 bases, and 10 bases lay in between. The chain has TRBV4-1 and TRBJ1-1, with D uncertain. The clonotype was recovered from a man younger than 35 in good health. The source material was blood. This CDR3 reads CASSQEGQTNTEAFF. Written as DNA, the CDR3 is TGCGCCAGCAGCCAAGAGGGTCAGACCAACACTGAAGCTTTCTTT.